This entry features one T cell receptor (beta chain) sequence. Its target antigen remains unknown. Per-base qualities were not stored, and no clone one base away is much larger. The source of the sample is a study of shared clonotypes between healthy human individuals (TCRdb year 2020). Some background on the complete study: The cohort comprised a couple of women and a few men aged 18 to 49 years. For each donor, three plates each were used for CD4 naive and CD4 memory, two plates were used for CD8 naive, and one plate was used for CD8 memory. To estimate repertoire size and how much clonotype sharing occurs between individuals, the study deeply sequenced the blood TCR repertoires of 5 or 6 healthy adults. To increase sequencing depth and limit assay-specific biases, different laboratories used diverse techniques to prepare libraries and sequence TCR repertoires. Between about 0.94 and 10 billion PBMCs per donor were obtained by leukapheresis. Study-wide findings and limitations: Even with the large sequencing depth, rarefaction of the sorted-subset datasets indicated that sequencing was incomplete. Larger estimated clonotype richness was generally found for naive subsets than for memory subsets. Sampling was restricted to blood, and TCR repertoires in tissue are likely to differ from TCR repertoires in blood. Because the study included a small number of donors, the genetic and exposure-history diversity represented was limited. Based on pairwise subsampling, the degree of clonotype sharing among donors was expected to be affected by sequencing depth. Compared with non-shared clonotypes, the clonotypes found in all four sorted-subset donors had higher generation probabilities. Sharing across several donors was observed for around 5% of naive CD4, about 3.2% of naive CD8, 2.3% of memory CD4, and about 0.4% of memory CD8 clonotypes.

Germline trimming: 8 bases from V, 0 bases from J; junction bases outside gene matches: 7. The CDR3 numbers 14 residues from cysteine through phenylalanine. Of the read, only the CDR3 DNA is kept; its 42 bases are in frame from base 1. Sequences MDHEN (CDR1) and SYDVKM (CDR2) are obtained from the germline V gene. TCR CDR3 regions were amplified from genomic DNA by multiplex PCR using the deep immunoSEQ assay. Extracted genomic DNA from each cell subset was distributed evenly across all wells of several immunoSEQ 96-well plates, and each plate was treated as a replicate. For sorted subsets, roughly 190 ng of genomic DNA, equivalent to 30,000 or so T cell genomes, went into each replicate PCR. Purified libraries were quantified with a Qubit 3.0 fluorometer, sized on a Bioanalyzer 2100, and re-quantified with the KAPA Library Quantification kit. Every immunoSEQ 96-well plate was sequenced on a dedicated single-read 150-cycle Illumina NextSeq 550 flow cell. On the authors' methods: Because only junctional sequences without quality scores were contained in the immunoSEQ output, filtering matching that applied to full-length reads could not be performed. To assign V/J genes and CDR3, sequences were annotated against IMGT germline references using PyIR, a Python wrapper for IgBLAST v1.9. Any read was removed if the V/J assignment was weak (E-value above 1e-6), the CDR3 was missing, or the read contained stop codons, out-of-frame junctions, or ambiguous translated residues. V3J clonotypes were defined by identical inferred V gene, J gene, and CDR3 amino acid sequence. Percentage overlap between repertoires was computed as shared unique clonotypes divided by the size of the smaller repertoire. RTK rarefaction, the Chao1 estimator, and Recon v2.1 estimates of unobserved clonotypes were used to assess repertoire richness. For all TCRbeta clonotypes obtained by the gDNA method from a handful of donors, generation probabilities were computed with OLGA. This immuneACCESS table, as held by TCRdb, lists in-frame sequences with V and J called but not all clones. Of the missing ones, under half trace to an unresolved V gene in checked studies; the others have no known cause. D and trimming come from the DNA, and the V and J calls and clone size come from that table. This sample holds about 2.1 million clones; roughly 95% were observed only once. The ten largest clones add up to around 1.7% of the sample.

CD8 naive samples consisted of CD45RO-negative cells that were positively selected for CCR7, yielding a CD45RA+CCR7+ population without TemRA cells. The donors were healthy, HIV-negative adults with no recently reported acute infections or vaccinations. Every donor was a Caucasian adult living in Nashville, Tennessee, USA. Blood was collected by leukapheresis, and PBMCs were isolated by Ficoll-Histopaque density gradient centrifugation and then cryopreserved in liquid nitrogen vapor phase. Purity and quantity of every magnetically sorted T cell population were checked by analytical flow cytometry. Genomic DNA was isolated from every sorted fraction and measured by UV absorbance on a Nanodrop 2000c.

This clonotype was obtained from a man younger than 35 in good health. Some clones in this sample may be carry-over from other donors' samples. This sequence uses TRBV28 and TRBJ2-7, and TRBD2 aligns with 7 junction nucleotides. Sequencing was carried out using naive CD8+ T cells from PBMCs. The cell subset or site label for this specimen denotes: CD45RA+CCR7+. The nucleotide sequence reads TGTGCCAGCGGGAAGCGGGGCAACTCCTACGAGCAGTACTTC. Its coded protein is CASGKRGNSYEQYF.